This TCR beta chain was observed in a study of T cell responses to AZD1222 COVID-19 vaccine listed by TCRdb under 2021. A note on the overall study: Because spike-specific TCR depth and breadth did not differ between the two schedules, AZD1222 recipients who got a second dose at roughly 4 weeks were pooled with those who got a second dose at roughly 12 weeks. TCR sequencing covered roughly 230 trial participants: 207 given two doses of AZD1222 and about 26 given two doses of MenACWY control vaccine. Trial participants were enrolled into age subgroups of 18-55, 56-69 and 70-plus years, which contained about 150, 28 and 57 TCR-sequenced participants, respectively. Study-wide findings and limitations: Participants were mostly white British and included more females than males, and it was suggested by the authors that clonal diversity may have been underestimated. No day 14 peak-response samples were available, so repertoires were characterized only after the peak T cell response. In the small 56-69-year group, the increase in depth fell short of significance, most likely because of low power. CD4 TCRs associated with the vaccine covered the entire spike protein, and the dominant responses were in regions 160-218 and 743-854. Nearly half of unique spike-specific TCRs reportedly recognized epitopes outside regions mutated in the B.1.351 and B.1.1.7 variants. Spike-specific TCR breadth and depth rose significantly after two AZD1222 doses compared with day 0 and with MenACWY recipients. Conclusions about previously exposed vaccinees are limited because only six or seven AZD1222 recipients were SARS-CoV-2 seropositive at baseline.

A distance of 8 bases separates the germline ends of V and J, which lose 5 bases and 1 base respectively. The CDR3 runs 13 amino acids, cysteine and phenylalanine included. Of all the DNA, just the CDR3 is kept, 39 bases in frame from base 1. As encoded in the germline V gene, CDR1 is MNHEY while CDR2 is SVGEGT. A remark on this clone: Its antigen has not been determined. No much larger clonotype is one base removed from it; base qualities were not supplied.

The CDR3 regions of human TCRbeta chains were analyzed by immunosequencing. On the study's bioinformatics: TCRs in the repertoires were compared against a reference library of SARS-CoV-2-specific TCRs that had been generated with the MIRA antigen-specificity platform. Breadth was defined as the fraction of unique TCRs that were SARS-CoV-2-associated. Depth was defined as the fraction of total T cells that were SARS-CoV-2-associated. Using the MIRA data, each spike-specific TCR was assigned both to the spike region to which the TCR was reactive and to a CD4 or CD8 class. Log10-transformed breadth and depth values were compared by one-way ANOVA with Sidak's multiple comparisons tests. Not all clones reach the TCRdb copy of this immuneACCESS table, which keeps in-frame sequences only. Checked studies attribute under half of the gap to unresolved V genes and leave the rest unexplained. V and J calls plus clone size are reproduced from that table; the DNA served to infer D and trimming. A total of roughly 170,000 clones appear in this sample, around nine tenths of them only once. Around 2.9% of the sample is held by the ten biggest clonotypes.

The time point label, as the study defines it: baseline before first vaccination. Vaccinee samples came from UK trials COV001 and COV002, including a single-blind randomized controlled phase 2/3 trial of AZD1222 (ChAdOx1 nCoV-19) in healthy adults. Trial participant PBMC samples were collected at day 0 and day 28 after the second dose for TCRbeta chain sequencing. The chain is made from TRBV6-2 or TRBV6-3 and TRBJ1-1; the D gene identity is not certain. The sample was peripheral blood, taken on day 0 of AZD1222 vaccination. This clonotype was sampled from an adult in good health. Here is the DNA: TGTGCCAGCAGTGCAACAAGGAACACTGAAGCTTTCTTT. Its protein is CASSATRNTEAFF.